These 27 T cell receptor beta chains came from one sample sequenced in a study of blood T cell repertoires in COVID-19. The data were produced by immunoSEQ multiplex PCR, yet TCRdb's version contains in-frame clones alone and is incomplete. The sample carries fewer than 400,000 clones, less than 85% recorded once. What was sequenced was peripheral blood. The receptors originated from a woman aged 18-29 years with acute or convalescent COVID-19.

The chain uses TRBV2 and TRBJ2-3; 15 nucleotides line up with TRBD2. V shed 3 bases and J 2 bases; nucleotides not matched to a gene: 3. CDR1 SNHLY and CDR2 FYNNEI come from the germline V gene. This CDR3 has 17 residues. This chain's CDR3 is CASSDWTSGGATDTQYF. The CDR3 DNA reads TGTGCCAGCAGTGATTGGACTAGCGGGGGGGCCACAGATACGCAGTATTTT.

This chain links TRBV3-1 (or the pseudogene TRBV3-2) with TRBJ2-3, with D perhaps matching TRBD2 (6 bases). CDR1 is LGHDT, CDR2 YNNKEL, per germline (reference sequence). V lost 7 bases to trimming and J lost 9 bases, with 11 bases between them. This CDR3 has 11 amino acids. This CDR3 is CASIGGETQYF. The CDR3 coding sequence is TGTGCCAGCATAGGAGGGGAGACGCAGTATTTT.

The rearrangement uses TRBV28 and TRBJ2-7; possible D gene TRBD2, 6 bases. There are 14 residues in the CDR3. V lost 5 bases, J lost 2 bases, and 13 bases lay in between. Per the germline V gene, CDR1 is MDHEN and CDR2 is SYDVKM. CDR3 sequence reads: CASSLYGGTYEQYF. The CDR3 DNA follows: TGTGCCAGCAGTCTTTATGGGGGGACCTACGAGCAGTACTTC.

This chain uses TRBV19 with TRBJ2-3, with D possibly matching TRBD1 (5 bases). Germline V gene lookup returns CDR1 LNHDA and CDR2 SQIVND (reference sequence). CDR3 length: 14 residues. V was clipped by 3 bases and J by 0 bases, with 7 bases between them. The CDR3: CASSISGSTDTQYF. The CDR3 DNA reads TGTGCCAGTAGTATCTCAGGGAGCACAGATACGCAGTATTTT. Based on the CDR3 plus reference TRBV19 and TRBJ2-3, the full variable domain is DGGITQSPKYLFRKEGQNVTLSCEQNLNHDAMYWYRQDPGQGLRLIYYSQIVNDFQKGDIAEGYSVSREKKESFPLTVTSAQKNPTAFYLCASSISGSTDTQYFGPGTRLTVL.

The DNA of the CDR3 is TGTGCCAGCAGCTCCTTGGGGGGGTATCTCACTGAAGCTTTCTTT. Protein sequence: CASSSLGGYLTEAFF. The genes are TRBV11-2 and TRBJ1-1; D is possibly TRBD1 (5 bases). Germline CDR1 is SGHAT and CDR2 is FQNNGV. V lost 4 bases to trimming and J lost 4 bases, with 16 bases between them. This CDR3 has 15 residues.

The genes are TRBV18 and TRBJ2-7, with D perhaps matching TRBD2 (6 bases). Germline V gene lookup returns CDR1 KGHSH and CDR2 LQKENI. The ends were cut back, 5 bases at V and 5 bases at J, with 19 bases in the middle. CDR3 size: 15 residues. The CDR3 protein is CASSSRSGEVHEQYF. CDR3 in DNA: TGTGCCAGCTCATCCAGATCGGGGGAGGTGCACGAGCAGTACTTC.

CDR3 protein: CASRDSVGRTDTQYF. The DNA of the CDR3 is TGTGCCAGCAGGGACTCAGTAGGCCGCACAGATACGCAGTATTTT. This chain links TRBV25-1 with TRBJ2-3; D is perhaps TRBD2 (5 bases). This CDR3 contains 15 residues. Trimming shortened V by 6 bases and J by 1 base, and 14 bases separated the two germline ends. Germline CDR1 MGHDK, CDR2 SYGVNS.

The chain combines TRBV4-2 with TRBJ1-5; D is unresolved. Trimming left V 3 bases short and J 4 bases short, with 13 bases between. The germline gives CDR1 LGHNA, CDR2 YNFKEQ. The length of the CDR3 is 15 residues. The CDR3 is CASSHTDTINQPQHF. The CDR3 region has the DNA TGTGCCAGCAGCCACACCGACACGATAAATCAGCCCCAGCATTTT.

Note on this clone: The sample contains more than one DNA sequence encoding this CDR3. V gene TRBV3-1 (or the pseudogene TRBV3-2) combines with J gene TRBJ2-7, with 8 bases that match TRBD1. The germline V gene encodes CDR1 LGHDT and CDR2 YNNKEL (reference sequence). Losses at the gene ends were 4 bases for V and 3 bases for J; bases not matched to a gene: 5. The CDR3 is 14 amino acids. In nucleotides, the CDR3 is TGTGCCAGCAGCCCGCGACAGGGGCTCTACGAGCAGTACTTC. Protein: CASSPRQGLYEQYF.

The chain combines TRBV28 with TRBJ2-1; TRBD2 matches 9 bases. The germline CDR1 and CDR2 sequences are MDHEN and SYDVKM. Losses at the gene ends were 2 bases for V and 0 bases for J; bases not matched to a gene: 14. The CDR3 has 20 residues. The CDR3 protein is CASSLQWGENSGSSYNEQFF. The CDR3 nucleotides are TGTGCCAGCAGTTTACAGTGGGGAGAAAATAGCGGGAGCTCCTACAATGAGCAGTTCTTC.

This CDR3 is CASSAQTGANSPLHF. As DNA, the CDR3 is TGTGCCAGCAGCGCACAAACAGGGGCCAATTCACCCCTCCACTTT. V gene TRBV9 combines with J gene TRBJ1-6; 7 bases align to TRBD1. Losses at the gene ends were 3 bases for V and 7 bases for J; bases not matched to a gene: 7. The V gene's germline CDR1 is SGDLS and CDR2 YYNGEE. The CDR3 totals 15 residues.

This chain joins TRBV5-1 and TRBJ1-2, with D perhaps TRBD1 (5 bases). V was cut by 4 bases and J by 4 bases, with 17 bases left in between. Looked up from germline, CDR1 is SGHRS and CDR2 is YFSETQ. The CDR3 sequence is 15 residues long. The CDR3 DNA sequence: TGCGCCAGCAGCCCGGATGGGGGAGGTGGCTATGGCTACACCTTC. It encodes CASSPDGGGGYGYTF.

The chain recombines TRBV29-1 with TRBJ2-1; 8 bases align to TRBD2. The CDR3 covers 13 residues. Unmatched junction bases numbered 5, after V lost 7 bases and J lost 3 bases. The germline gives CDR1 SQVTM, CDR2 ANQGSEA. The CDR3 nucleotides read TGCAGCGGCATTAGCGGGAACTACAATGAGCAGTTCTTC. Translated: CSGISGNYNEQFF.

This clone was seen at least ten times. The genes are TRBV2 and TRBJ1-1; a possible D gene is TRBD1 (5 bases). The CDR3 runs 13 residues. The V end was cut by 9 bases, the J end by 0 bases, with 11 bases between. The germline V gene has CDR1 SNHLY and CDR2 FYNNEI. The CDR3, as DNA: TGTGCCAGAATGACAGAGATGAACACTGAAGCTTTCTTT. Translating it yields CARMTEMNTEAFF.

V and J are TRBV6-5 and TRBJ1-1; 8 nucleotides align to TRBD1. Unmatched junction bases numbered 4, after V lost 6 bases and J lost 4 bases. In germline, CDR1 is MNHEY, CDR2 SVGAGI. The CDR3 totals 13 residues. The CDR3 protein is CASRWTGTTEAFF. CDR3 nucleotides: TGTGCCAGCAGGTGGACAGGGACCACTGAAGCTTTCTTT.

The rearrangement uses TRBV10-3 and TRBJ1-2; D gene unclear. The V and J ends lost 0 bases and 5 bases respectively, with 13 bases between them. Looked up from germline, CDR1 is ENHRY and CDR2 is SYGVKD. The CDR3 length is 15 residues. CDR3 sequence: CAISESRETVYGYTF. CDR3 coding DNA: TGTGCCATCAGTGAGTCTCGGGAGACTGTTTATGGCTACACCTTC.

The genes are TRBV19 and TRBJ2-7; D is perhaps TRBD2 (7 bases). The germline V gene encodes CDR1 LNHDA and CDR2 SQIVND (reference sequence). The CDR3 is 13 amino acids. The germline V and J ends were trimmed by 10 bases and 4 bases, with 17 bases remaining between them. The CDR3 nucleotides are TGTGCCACGGGCATGGGGGGGCGGTACGAGCAGTACTTC. Translation gives CATGMGGRYEQYF.

V and J are TRBV5-4 and TRBJ2-3, with TRBD2 identical over 10 bases. The CDR3 length is 17 residues. The ends lost 3 bases at V and 0 bases at J; junction bases unmatched: 7. Germline lookup yields CDR1 SGHNT and CDR2 YYREEE (reference sequence). Written as DNA, the CDR3 is TGTGCCAGCAGCTACTACAGGACTAGCGGTAGCACAGATACGCAGTATTTT. This translates into CASSYYRTSGSTDTQYF.

This rearrangement joins TRBV6-5 to TRBJ2-4, with D tentatively TRBD1 (6 bases). The CDR3 consists of 11 residues. In germline, CDR1 is MNHEY, CDR2 SVGAGI. Trimming shortened V by 10 bases and J by 8 bases, and 12 bases separated the two germline ends. This chain's CDR3 is CATEQGDIQYF. Written as DNA, the CDR3 is TGTGCCACAGAACAGGGTGACATTCAGTACTTC.

The gene calls are TRBV10-1 and TRBJ1-1; 7 bases map to TRBD1. Germline CDR1 is WNHNN and CDR2 is SYGVQD (reference sequence). This CDR3 is built from 13 residues. V was pared by 6 bases and J by 8 bases, with 9 bases of the junction left unmatched. CDR3 DNA sequence: TGCGCCAGCAGCCGAACAGGGGCGAACGAAGCTTTCTTT. It translates to CASSRTGANEAFF.

The chain couples TRBV10-3 to TRBJ2-7, with TRBD2 as a possible D gene (6 bases). Germline CDR1 reads ENHRY; CDR2 reads SYGVKD. This CDR3 has 15 residues. V lost 0 bases to trimming and J lost 5 bases, with 14 bases between them. In DNA, the CDR3 is TGTGCCATCAGTGAGTCTACGGGAGTGGTTGACGAGCAGTACTTC. Translating gives CAISESTGVVDEQYF.

This clone was detected only once. The chain is built from TRBV19 and TRBJ1-5, with 9 bases aligning to TRBD1. The CDR3 is made up of 13 amino acids. The V gene's germline CDR1 is LNHDA and CDR2 SQIVND (reference sequence). The V and J ends lost 6 bases and 6 bases, in that order; junction bases with no gene match: 3. CDR3 protein: CASRGTGFQPQHF. In DNA form, the CDR3 reads TGTGCCAGTAGAGGGACAGGGTTTCAGCCCCAGCATTTT.

J is TRBJ2-1 and V is TRBV7-9; 9 bases line up with TRBD1. This CDR3 is 14 amino acids long. The trim removed 5 bases at V and 3 bases at J, leaving 2 bases unmatched. Germline V lookup: CDR1 SEHNR, CDR2 FQNEAQ (reference sequence). DNA of the CDR3: TGTGCCAGCAGCCCGACAGGGGGCTACAATGAGCAGTTCTTC. The encoded protein is CASSPTGGYNEQFF.

This clone was counted only a few times. This rearrangement joins TRBV29-1 to TRBJ1-5; 9 bases agree with TRBD1. V dropped 4 bases and J dropped 7; count of bases not matched to a gene: 8. The CDR3 contains 14 residues. Germline V gene sequence: CDR1 SQVTM, CDR2 ANQGSEA. The CDR3 region is CSVGETGGAQPQHF. DNA for the CDR3: TGCAGCGTTGGAGAGACAGGGGGTGCGCAGCCCCAGCATTTT.

This clone occurred once. J is TRBJ2-2 and V is TRBV10-1, with TRBD1 matching 8 bases. Germline CDR1 and CDR2: WNHNN and SYGVQD (reference sequence). This CDR3 spans 17 amino acids. V trimming: 6 bases; J trimming: 0 bases; junction bases outside the gene matches: 9. CDR3 in amino acids: CASSPIQGAPNTGELFF. Written as DNA, the CDR3 is TGCGCCAGCAGCCCAATTCAGGGGGCCCCGAACACCGGGGAGCTGTTTTTT.

The chain has TRBV29-1 and TRBJ1-1; D is unclear. Germline CDR1 is SQVTM and CDR2 is ANQGSEA. V lost 6 bases and J 3 bases, leaving 17 bases between the germline ends. The CDR3 sequence is 14 residues long. CDR3 loop: CSVISRARHTEAFF. In nucleotides, the CDR3 is TGCAGCGTAATTTCGAGGGCACGGCACACTGAAGCTTTCTTT.

This clone came up once. The gene calls are TRBV27 and TRBJ2-3, with TRBD2 identical over 9 bases. The germline V gene encodes CDR1 MNHEY and CDR2 SMNVEV (reference sequence). V was pared by 10 bases and J by 2 bases, with 4 bases of the junction left unmatched. The CDR3 has 13 residues. Here the CDR3 reads CATLAGNTDTQYF. The DNA for the CDR3 is TGTGCCACCCTAGCGGGAAACACAGATACGCAGTATTTT.